Below, 20 T cell receptor beta chains from the same sample are listed, as sequenced in a study of blood T cell repertoires in COVID-19. Repertoires were generated with immunoSEQ multiplex PCR, while TCRdb's copy carries only in-frame clones and drops some. Seen here are about 200,000 clones, approximately 80% observed once, and the top ten hold 7.4%. Sequenced material: PBMCs or T cells enriched from blood (not recorded which). These receptors all come from a woman aged 40 to 50 with acute COVID-19.

The rearrangement links TRBV19 to TRBJ2-3, with 11 bases aligning to TRBD2. The V segment lost 5 bases and the J segment 5 bases; nucleotides outside the gene matches: 6. Germline V gene lookup returns CDR1 LNHDA and CDR2 SQIVND (reference sequence). This CDR3 region has 15 residues. CDR3 DNA sequence: TGTGCCAGTAGTGGTAGCGGGAGGGCCGGAGATACGCAGTATTTT. Translation gives CASSGSGRAGDTQYF.

This sequence joins TRBV3-1 (or the pseudogene TRBV3-2) and TRBJ2-1, with D tentatively TRBD2 (7 bases). V was shortened by 1 base and J by 7 bases, with 20 bases between the two germline ends. CDR1 is LGHDT and CDR2 is YNNKEL in the germline V gene (reference sequence). CDR3 length: 17 residues. CDR3 nucleotide sequence: TGTGCCAGCAGCCAAGTACTAGGGGGGGGGCCGGGGAATGAGCAGTTCTTC. Translated, it gives CASSQVLGGGPGNEQFF.

CDR3 nucleotide sequence: TGTGCCACCAGCAGAGAGGCGCCAGGGCGGAACACTGAAGCTTTCTTT. It yields the protein CATSREAPGRNTEAFF. The V and J genes are TRBV15 and TRBJ1-1; tentative D call: TRBD1 (5 bases). CDR3 length equals 16 residues. Germline V gene sequence: CDR1 LNHNV, CDR2 YYDKDF (reference sequence). Trimming took 0 bases from V and 1 from J, leaving 12 bases between them.

The chain joins TRBV2 to TRBJ1-6; possible D gene TRBD1, 6 bases. Deletions cut 3 bases from V and 4 bases from J, with 10 bases between. This CDR3 comprises 15 residues. In germline, CDR1 is SNHLY, CDR2 FYNNEI. The CDR3 DNA reads TGTGCCAGCAGTGAGGGCAGGGGTTATAATTCACCCCTCCACTTT. This codes for CASSEGRGYNSPLHF.

The chain combines TRBV15 with TRBJ2-3; tentatively, D is TRBD2 (6 bases). The CDR3 length is 13 residues. The germline V gene has CDR1 LNHNV and CDR2 YYDKDF (reference sequence). Trimming cost V 5 bases and J 4 bases, with 10 bases left between them. CDR3 region: CATSPWGADTQYF. CDR3 DNA: TGTGCCACCAGCCCTTGGGGGGCAGATACGCAGTATTTT.

The chain recombines TRBV7-9 with TRBJ2-3, with 10 bases lining up with TRBD1. This CDR3 has 15 amino acids. V was clipped by 1 base and J by 4 bases; unmatched bases: 2. Looked up from germline, CDR1 is SEHNR and CDR2 is FQNEAQ (reference sequence). CDR3 sequence reads: CASSLGQGAPDTQYF. CDR3 sequence (DNA): TGTGCCAGCAGCTTAGGACAGGGGGCACCAGATACGCAGTATTTT.

The V call is TRBV19, the J call TRBJ1-5; the D gene is possibly TRBD1 (5 bases). CDR3 length equals 15 residues. Trimming shortened V by 7 bases and J by 3 bases, and 16 bases separated the two germline ends. Germline CDR1 LNHDA, CDR2 SQIVND (reference sequence). The CDR3 sequence is CASTFGRGPNQPQHF. The DNA for the CDR3 is TGTGCCAGTACCTTCGGGAGGGGTCCCAATCAGCCCCAGCATTTT.

V and J are TRBV28 and TRBJ2-1; 8 bases line up with TRBD2. The germline gives CDR1 MDHEN, CDR2 SYDVKM. The CDR3 contains 16 residues. The junction had 1 base not matched to a gene; V was cut back by 0 bases and J by 0 bases. The CDR3 region has the DNA TGTGCCAGCAGTTTATGGCGGGGGGTCTCCTACAATGAGCAGTTCTTC. It yields the protein CASSLWRGVSYNEQFF. The full variable domain, its missing parts supplied by reference TRBV28 and TRBJ2-1, is DVKVTQSSRYLVKRTGEKVFLECVQDMDHENMFWYRQDPGLGLRLIYFSYDVKMKEKGDIPEGYSVSREKKERFSLILESASTNQTSMYLCASSLWRGVSYNEQFFGPGTRLTVL.

This clone was observed at least ten times. Other DNA sequences within the sample encode an identical CDR3. The chain uses TRBV27 and TRBJ2-2, with D hard to call. The CDR3 has 13 amino acids. Germline CDR1 and CDR2: MNHEY and SMNVEV (reference sequence). V was cut by 5 bases and J by 4 bases, with 8 bases left in between. CDR3 coding DNA: TGTGCCAGCAGTCTAGAAGGCACCGGGGAGCTGTTTTTT. This codes for CASSLEGTGELFF.

The chain combines TRBV19 with TRBJ2-1; possibly TRBD2 for D (6 bases). Trimming removed 5 bases at V and 1 base at J, with 15 bases between. The CDR3 sequence is 16 residues long. Germline CDR1 and CDR2: LNHDA and SQIVND (reference sequence). The CDR3 here is CASSPSGVPSYNEQFF. The CDR3 region has the DNA TGTGCCAGTAGTCCTTCGGGGGTTCCTTCCTACAATGAGCAGTTCTTC.

The V and J genes are TRBV24-1 and TRBJ2-3, with TRBD2 matching 11 bases. Germline V gene sequence: CDR1 KGHDR, CDR2 SFDVKD. The ends lost 3 bases at V and 3 bases at J; junction bases unmatched: 13. CDR3 length: 19 amino acids. CDR3 in amino acids: CATSDPSFTSGSVTDTQYF. CDR3 nucleotides: TGTGCCACCAGTGATCCCTCATTCACTAGCGGGAGTGTAACAGATACGCAGTATTTT.

The rearrangement joins TRBV19 to TRBJ1-1; weak D call: TRBD1 (6 bases). V lost 10 bases and J 0 bases, leaving 12 bases between the germline ends. The CDR3 totals 13 residues. CDR1 and CDR2 from the germline V gene are LNHDA and SQIVND (reference sequence). CDR3 residues: CATRTDMNTEAFF. In DNA, the CDR3 is TGTGCCACGAGGACAGACATGAACACTGAAGCTTTCTTT.

V gene TRBV9 combines with J gene TRBJ2-3; 14 bases match TRBD2. The CDR3 consists of 22 residues. Germline values: CDR1 SGDLS, CDR2 YYNGEE. V dropped 0 bases and J dropped 0; count of bases not matched to a gene: 15. CDR3 DNA: TGTGCCAGCAGCGTAGACCCCCCCCCGCGGACTAGCGGGAGGACTAGCACAGATACGCAGTATTTT. Its protein is CASSVDPPPRTSGRTSTDTQYF.

The chain combines TRBV27 with TRBJ2-7; possibly TRBD1 for D (6 bases). There are 15 residues in the CDR3. The V gene's germline CDR1 is MNHEY and CDR2 SMNVEV (reference sequence). Trimming removed 5 bases from V and 2 bases from J, with 16 bases in between. Written as DNA, the CDR3 is TGTGCCAGCAGTCTCCGACCGACAGGCCCCTACGAGCAGTACTTC. Encoded protein: CASSLRPTGPYEQYF.

This rearrangement joins TRBV28 to TRBJ2-5; possible D gene TRBD1, 6 bases. Germline lookup yields CDR1 MDHEN and CDR2 SYDVKM. Deletions cut 3 bases from V and 2 bases from J, with 13 bases between. The length of the CDR3 is 15 residues. The CDR3 region has the DNA TGTGCCAGCAGTTTCTCAACCAGGGGACAAGAGACCCAGTACTTC. Translation gives CASSFSTRGQETQYF.

The chain is built from TRBV5-1 and TRBJ2-7, with D perhaps TRBD2 (6 bases). Between the trimmed V and J ends, which lost 0 bases and 7 bases, there was a span of 17 bases. The CDR3 sequence is 15 residues long. CDR1 is SGHRS and CDR2 is YFSETQ in the germline V gene. CDR3 amino acids: CASSLVAGGGEEQYF. The CDR3 nucleotides read TGCGCCAGCAGCTTGGTGGCCGGCGGCGGGGAAGAGCAGTACTTC. Supplemented by reference TRBV5-1 and TRBJ2-7, the full variable domain reads KAGVTQTPRYLIKTRGQQVTLSCSPISGHRSVSWYQQTPGQGLQFLFEYFSETQRNKGNFPGRFSGRQFSNSRSEMNVSTLELGDSALYLCASSLVAGGGEEQYFGPGTRLTVT.

This chain uses TRBV7-9 with TRBJ1-6; D not certain. CDR1 SEHNR and CDR2 FQNEAQ come from the germline V gene (reference sequence). The CDR3 covers 16 residues. V lost 0 bases and J 6 bases, leaving 12 bases between the germline ends. CDR3 amino acids: CASSLARPNGNSPLHF. CDR3 in DNA: TGTGCCAGCAGCTTAGCGCGGCCTAACGGTAATTCACCCCTCCACTTT.

CDR3 bases: TGTGCCAGCAGTTACTCGCCAGGTCTGGATGAGCAGTTCTTC. Its translation is CASSYSPGLDEQFF. The chain joins TRBV6-5 to TRBJ2-1; D gene ambiguous. Deletions cut 0 bases from V and 8 bases from J, with 11 bases between. This CDR3 has 14 amino acids. Germline V gene sequence: CDR1 MNHEY, CDR2 SVGAGI.

There are a few counts of this clone. This chain uses TRBV28 with TRBJ2-3; 7 bases fit TRBD2. The CDR3 covers 16 residues. V trimming: 6 bases; J trimming: 3 bases; junction bases outside the gene matches: 12. Germline V gives CDR1 MDHEN, CDR2 SYDVKM. The CDR3 region is CASSRDWGGETDTQYF. As DNA, the CDR3 is TGTGCCAGCAGCAGAGACTGGGGAGGGGAGACAGATACGCAGTATTTT.

This clone was observed once. CDR3 DNA: TGCGCCAGCAGCCCCAAGCGGCCCCCCGACGGGGAGCTGTTTTTT. Its translation is CASSPKRPPDGELFF. The V and J genes are TRBV5-1 and TRBJ2-2; weak D call: TRBD2 (5 bases). V lost 4 bases, J lost 7 bases, and 17 bases lay in between. The CDR3 is made up of 15 amino acids. Germline CDR1 reads SGHRS; CDR2 reads YFSETQ.